Listed below are T cell receptor beta chains from one sample, sequenced in a study of blood T cell repertoires in COVID-19. The repertoire was sequenced with immunoSEQ multiplex PCR; TCRdb's copy has only in-frame clones and lacks some. The data hold roughly 380,000 clones, with about nine tenths observed a single time. The sample was PBMCs or T cells enriched from blood (not recorded which). The receptor source for this set is a woman between 25 and 40 years old who had been exposed to COVID-19. The conserved cysteine and the conserved F or W are not part of the CDR3 here.

TRBV2	TRBJ2-7	ASTLGLAGVGEQY
TRBV24-1	TRBJ2-1	ATSDPSTGGSYNEQF
TRBV6-4	TRBJ2-7	ASRPPSGRAHEQY
TRBV2	TRBJ2-2	ASSEWRAHNTGELF
TRBV29-1	TRBJ2-7	SVEIPKDRGYEQY
TRBV7-2	TRBJ2-2	ASSPGSLANTGELF
TRBV28	TRBJ2-7	ASSFPLAGSEEQY
TRBV4-2	TRBJ2-7	ASSIPGQVTYEQY
TRBV28	TRBJ1-6	ASSFSAGKDSPLH
TRBV5-1	TRBJ1-1	ASGPGQGANTEAF
TRBV12-3/TRBV12-4	TRBJ1-5	ASSVGQVQPQH
TRBV27	TRBJ1-5	ASSLYSVNQPQH
TRBV7-6	TRBJ2-1	ASSERLAGPYNEQF
TRBV7-8	TRBJ2-3	ASRARTGRTDTQY
TRBV30	TRBJ2-7	AVALTGGFPYEQY
TRBV9	TRBJ2-3	ASSTDRTSGRVDTQY
TRBV3-1/TRBV3-2	TRBJ2-5	ASSQDLSRAQY
TRBV7-2	TRBJ1-2	ASSYSTGRDYGYT
TRBV19	TRBJ1-4	ASSMAGIEKLF
TRBV12-3/TRBV12-4	TRBJ2-2	ASSLGGYGELF